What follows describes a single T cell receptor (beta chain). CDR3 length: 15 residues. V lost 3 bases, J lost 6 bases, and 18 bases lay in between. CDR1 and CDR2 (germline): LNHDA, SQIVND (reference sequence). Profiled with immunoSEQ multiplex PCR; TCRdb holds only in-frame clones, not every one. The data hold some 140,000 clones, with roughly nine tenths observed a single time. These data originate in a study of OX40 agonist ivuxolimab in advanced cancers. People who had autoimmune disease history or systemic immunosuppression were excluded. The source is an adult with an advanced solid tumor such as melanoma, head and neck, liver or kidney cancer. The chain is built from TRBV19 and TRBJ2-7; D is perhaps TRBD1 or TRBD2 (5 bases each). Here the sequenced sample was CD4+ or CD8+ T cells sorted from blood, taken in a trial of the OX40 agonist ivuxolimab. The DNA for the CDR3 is TGTGCCAGTAGTATGCAAACCGGGGCCTTGGCCGAGCAGTACTTC. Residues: CASSMQTGALAEQYF. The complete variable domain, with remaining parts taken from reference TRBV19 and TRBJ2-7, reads DGGITQSPKYLFRKEGQNVTLSCEQNLNHDAMYWYRQDPGQGLRLIYYSQIVNDFQKGDIAEGYSVSREKKESFPLTVTSAQKNPTAFYLCASSMQTGALAEQYFGPGTRLTVT.